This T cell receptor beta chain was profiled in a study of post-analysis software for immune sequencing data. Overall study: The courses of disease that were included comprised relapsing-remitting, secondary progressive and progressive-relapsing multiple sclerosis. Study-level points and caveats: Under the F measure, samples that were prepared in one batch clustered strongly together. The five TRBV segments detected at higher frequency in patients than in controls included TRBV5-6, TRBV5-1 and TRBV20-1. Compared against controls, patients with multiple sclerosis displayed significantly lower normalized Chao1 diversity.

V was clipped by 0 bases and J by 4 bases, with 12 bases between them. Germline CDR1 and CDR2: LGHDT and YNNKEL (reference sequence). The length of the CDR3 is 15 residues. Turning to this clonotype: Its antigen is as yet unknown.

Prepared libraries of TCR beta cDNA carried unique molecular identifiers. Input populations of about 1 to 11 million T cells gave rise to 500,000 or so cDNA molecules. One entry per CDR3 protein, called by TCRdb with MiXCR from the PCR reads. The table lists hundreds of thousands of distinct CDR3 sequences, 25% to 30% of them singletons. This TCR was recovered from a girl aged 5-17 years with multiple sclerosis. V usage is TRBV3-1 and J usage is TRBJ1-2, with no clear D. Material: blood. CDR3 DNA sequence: TGTGCCAGCAGCCAAGATCCAGGACTCTTCTATGGCTACACCTTC. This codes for CASSQDPGLFYGYTF.